This T cell receptor (beta chain) was captured in a study of CD8 T cells in ankylosing spondylitis. Study conclusions and caveats: Certain motif variants had earlier been reported in reactive arthritis synovial fluid and blood. The clones that were linked to disease were reported to be significantly enriched in matched synovial fluid samples from ankylosing spondylitis patients.

Using its own MiXCR run on the 5' RACE reads, TCRdb lists one record per CDR3 protein. The sample lists about 130,000 distinct CDR3 sequences, roughly 6.6% occurring once. This clonotype came up a few times. Its specificity is unknown. The CDR3 runs to 15 residues. Losses at the gene ends were 4 bases for V and 2 bases for J; bases not matched to a gene: 7. Germline V lookup: CDR1 SNHLY, CDR2 FYNNEI. The origin of this receptor is a male donor with ankylosing spondylitis or in good health (not recorded which). The material sequenced was blood, either unsorted or a sorted T cell fraction (not recorded which). The chain is built from TRBV2 and TRBJ2-5; 7 bases match TRBD1. This CDR3 is CASSAMGQIQETQYF. DNA of the CDR3: TGTGCCAGCAGTGCTATGGGACAGATTCAAGAGACCCAGTACTTC.